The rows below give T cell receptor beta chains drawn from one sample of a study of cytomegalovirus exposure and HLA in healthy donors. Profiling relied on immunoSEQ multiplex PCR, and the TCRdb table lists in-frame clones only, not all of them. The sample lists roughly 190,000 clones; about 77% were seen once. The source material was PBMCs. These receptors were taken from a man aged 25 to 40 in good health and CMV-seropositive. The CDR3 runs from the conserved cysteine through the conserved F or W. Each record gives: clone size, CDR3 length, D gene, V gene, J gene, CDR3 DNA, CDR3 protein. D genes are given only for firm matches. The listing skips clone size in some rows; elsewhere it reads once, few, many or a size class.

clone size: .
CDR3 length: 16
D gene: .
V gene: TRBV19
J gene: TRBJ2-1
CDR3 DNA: TGTGCCAGTAGTATAGGGGCAGGGGCGGCCTACAATGAGCAGTTCTTC
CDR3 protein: CASSIGAGAAYNEQFF

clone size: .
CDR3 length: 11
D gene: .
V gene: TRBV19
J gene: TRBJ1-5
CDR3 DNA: TGTGCCAGTAGTGAGGGACAGCCCCAGCATTTT
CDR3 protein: CASSEGQPQHF

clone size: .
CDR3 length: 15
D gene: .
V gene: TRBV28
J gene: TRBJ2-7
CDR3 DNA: TGTGCCAGCACCCTCGAACAGGGTAGCTCCTACGAGCAGTACTTC
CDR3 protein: CASTLEQGSSYEQYF

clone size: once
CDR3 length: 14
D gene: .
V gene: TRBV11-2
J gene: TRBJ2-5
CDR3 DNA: TGTGCCAGCAGCTTAGGATCCGGGTTAGAGACCCAGTACTTC
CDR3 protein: CASSLGSGLETQYF

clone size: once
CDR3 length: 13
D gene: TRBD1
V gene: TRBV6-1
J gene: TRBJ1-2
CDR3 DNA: TGTGCCAGCAGTGATAGACAGGGCGGTGGCTACACCTTC
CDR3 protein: CASSDRQGGGYTF

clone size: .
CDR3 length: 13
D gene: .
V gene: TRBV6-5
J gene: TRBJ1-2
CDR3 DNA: TGTGCCAGCAGTTACGGCAGGGTAGGGGGCTACACCTTC
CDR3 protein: CASSYGRVGGYTF

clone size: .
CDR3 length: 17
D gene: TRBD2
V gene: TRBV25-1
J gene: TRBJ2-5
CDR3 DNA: TGTGCCAGCAGTGCCGGACTAGCGGGGAACGCTCAAGAGACCCAGTACTTC
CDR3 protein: CASSAGLAGNAQETQYF

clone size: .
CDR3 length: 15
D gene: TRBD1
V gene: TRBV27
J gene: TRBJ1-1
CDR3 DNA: TGTGCCAGCAAAGACGACAGGGTTGGGAACACTGAAGCTTTCTTT
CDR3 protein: CASKDDRVGNTEAFF

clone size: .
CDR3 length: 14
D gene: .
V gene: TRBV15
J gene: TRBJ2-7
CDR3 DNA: TGTGCCACCAGCAGAGATCGGCAGGGGAACGAGCAGTACTTC
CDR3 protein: CATSRDRQGNEQYF

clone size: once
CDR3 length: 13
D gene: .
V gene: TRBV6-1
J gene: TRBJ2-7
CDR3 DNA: TGTGCCAGCGGGGGGACGGTGTACTACGAGCAGTACTTC
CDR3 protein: CASGGTVYYEQYF

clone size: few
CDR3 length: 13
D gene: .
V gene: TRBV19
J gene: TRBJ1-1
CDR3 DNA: TGTGCCAGTAGATACAGGGTGAACACTGAAGCTTTCTTT
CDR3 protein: CASRYRVNTEAFF

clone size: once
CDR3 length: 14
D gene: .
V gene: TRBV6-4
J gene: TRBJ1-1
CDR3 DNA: TGTGCCAGCAGTGAACAGCCTAAGAACACTGAAGCTTTCTTT
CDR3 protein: CASSEQPKNTEAFF

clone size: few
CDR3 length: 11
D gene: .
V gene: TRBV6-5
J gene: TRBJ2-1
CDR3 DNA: TGTGCCACACAGGCGGTGAATGAGCAGTTCTTC
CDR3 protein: CATQAVNEQFF

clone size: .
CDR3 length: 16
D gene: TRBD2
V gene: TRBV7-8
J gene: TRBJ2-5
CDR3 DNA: TGTGCCAGCAGCTTAGGGGTAGCGGGGGCCCAAGAGACCCAGTACTTC
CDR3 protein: CASSLGVAGAQETQYF

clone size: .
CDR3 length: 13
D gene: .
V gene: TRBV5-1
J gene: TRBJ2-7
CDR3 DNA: TGCGCCAGCAGCTTGACGGAGTCCTACGAGCAGTACTTC
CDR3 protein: CASSLTESYEQYF

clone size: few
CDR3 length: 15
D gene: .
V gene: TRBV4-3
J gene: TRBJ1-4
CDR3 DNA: TGCGCCAGCAGCAGGCGGGCAGCACGGGATGAAAAACTGTTTTTT
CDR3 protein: CASSRRAARDEKLFF

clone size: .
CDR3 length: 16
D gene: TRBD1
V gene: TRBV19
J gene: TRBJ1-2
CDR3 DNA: TGTGCCAGTAGTAATCCAGGGGGCCCTACCTCCTATGGCTACACCTTC
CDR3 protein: CASSNPGGPTSYGYTF

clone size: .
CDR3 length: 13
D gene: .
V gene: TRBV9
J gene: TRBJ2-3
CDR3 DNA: TGTGCCAGCAGCGTCGGAGGAGGGGATACGCAGTATTTT
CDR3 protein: CASSVGGGDTQYF

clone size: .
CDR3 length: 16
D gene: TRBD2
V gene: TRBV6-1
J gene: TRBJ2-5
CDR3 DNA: TGTGCCAGCAGTGAAGCCTACGGGGGGGCCTGGGAGACCCAGTACTTC
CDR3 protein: CASSEAYGGAWETQYF

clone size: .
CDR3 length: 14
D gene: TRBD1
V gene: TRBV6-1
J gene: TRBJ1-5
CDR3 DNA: TGTGCCAGCAGCAGGACAGGGGAAAATCAGCCCCAGCATTTT
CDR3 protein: CASSRTGENQPQHF

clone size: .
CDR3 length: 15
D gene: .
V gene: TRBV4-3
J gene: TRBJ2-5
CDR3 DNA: TGCGCCAGCAGCCAGAACCCGGCCGGAGGGGAGACCCAGTACTTC
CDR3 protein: CASSQNPAGGETQYF

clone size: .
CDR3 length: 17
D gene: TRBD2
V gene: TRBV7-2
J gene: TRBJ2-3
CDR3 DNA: TGTGCCAGCAGCTCGACCGGACTAGCGGGAGCGACAGATACGCAGTATTTT
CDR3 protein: CASSSTGLAGATDTQYF

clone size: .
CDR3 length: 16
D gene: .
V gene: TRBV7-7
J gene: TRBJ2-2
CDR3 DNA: TGTGCTAGCAGCTTAGCGGGACAGACCAACACCGGGGAGCTGTTTTTT
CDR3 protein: CASSLAGQTNTGELFF

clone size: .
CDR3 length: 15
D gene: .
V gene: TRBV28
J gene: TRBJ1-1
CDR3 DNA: TGTGCCAGCACAACCTCCTCCGACGGACTCACTGAAGCTTTCTTT
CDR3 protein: CASTTSSDGLTEAFF

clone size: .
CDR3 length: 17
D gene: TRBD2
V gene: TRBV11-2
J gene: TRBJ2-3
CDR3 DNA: TGTGCCAGCAGCTTAGATTGGGGACTAGCGGGAAGAGATACGCAGTATTTT
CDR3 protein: CASSLDWGLAGRDTQYF

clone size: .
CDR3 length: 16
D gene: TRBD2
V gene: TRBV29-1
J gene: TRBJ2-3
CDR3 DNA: TGCAGCGTCGCCCGGACTAGCGGGGGGGCTACAGATACGCAGTATTTT
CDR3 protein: CSVARTSGGATDTQYF